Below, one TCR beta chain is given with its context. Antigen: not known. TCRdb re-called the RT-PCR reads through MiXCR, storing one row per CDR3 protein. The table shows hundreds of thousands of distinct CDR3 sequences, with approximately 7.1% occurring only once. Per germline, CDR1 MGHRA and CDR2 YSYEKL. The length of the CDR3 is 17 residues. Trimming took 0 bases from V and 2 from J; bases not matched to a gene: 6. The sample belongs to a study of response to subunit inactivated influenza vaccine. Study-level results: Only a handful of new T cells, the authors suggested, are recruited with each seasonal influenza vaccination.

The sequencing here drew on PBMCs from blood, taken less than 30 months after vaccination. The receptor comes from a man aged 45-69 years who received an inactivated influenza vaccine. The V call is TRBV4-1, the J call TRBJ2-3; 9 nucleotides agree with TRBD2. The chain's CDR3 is CASSQESGLALTDTQYF. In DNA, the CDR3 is TGCGCCAGCAGCCAAGAATCCGGACTAGCGCTCACAGATACGCAGTATTTT.